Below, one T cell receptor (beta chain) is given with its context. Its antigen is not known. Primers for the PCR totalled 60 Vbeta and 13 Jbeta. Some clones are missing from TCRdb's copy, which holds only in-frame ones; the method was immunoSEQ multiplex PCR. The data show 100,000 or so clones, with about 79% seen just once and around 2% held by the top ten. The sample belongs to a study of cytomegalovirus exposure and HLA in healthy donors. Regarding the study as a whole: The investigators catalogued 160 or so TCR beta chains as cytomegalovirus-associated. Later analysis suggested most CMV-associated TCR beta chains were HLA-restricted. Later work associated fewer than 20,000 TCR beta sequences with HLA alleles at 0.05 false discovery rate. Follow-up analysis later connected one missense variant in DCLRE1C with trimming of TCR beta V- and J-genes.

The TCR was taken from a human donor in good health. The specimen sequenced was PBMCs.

This chain's CDR3 is CASSGRGLGGVDTQYF. DNA for the CDR3: TGCGCCAGCAGCGGTAGGGGGCTCGGGGGTGTAGATACGCAGTATTTT. V and J are TRBV5-1 and TRBJ2-3; possible D gene TRBD1, 7 bases. The CDR3 loop spans 16 amino acids. CDR1 and CDR2 (germline): SGHRS, YFSETQ. Trimming removed 4 bases at V and 5 bases at J, with 20 bases between.